This passage covers 13 T cell receptor beta chains from one sample sequenced in a study of human T cells and chemical hapten exposure (dated by TCRdb to 2020 to 2022). The sample's time point, from its label and the paper: pre-sensitization, week 0. The treatment or condition label, read with the paper, signifies: therapeutic diphenylcyclopropenone sensitization with weekly scalp DPC. The receptor library was made with RACE. The instrument given in TCRdb is NextSeq 500. TCRdb ran its own pipeline on the public reads, namely fastp trimming at Q25 and MiXCR clone calling, and kept in-frame beta chains. Each entry is one CDR3 protein sequence, shown with its most common DNA and genes. For this sample there are tens of thousands of distinct CDR3 sequences; approximately 11% appear just once. 5.2% of the sample rests with the top ten. The material sequenced was whole blood, taken in connection with sensitization to the hapten diphenylcyclopropenone (DPC). The receptors come from a woman in her forties or fifties with alopecia areata. Some clones in this sample may be carry-over from other donors' samples.

In this sample, this clonotype turned up a few times. The chain is built from TRBV28 and TRBJ2-1, with unresolved D. Germline CDR1 and CDR2: MDHEN and SYDVKM. V shed 5 bases and J shed 4 bases, with 9 bases lying between them. CDR3 length: 13 amino acids. The CDR3 reads CASSLFSYNEQFF. The CDR3 DNA sequence: TGTGCCAGCAGTCTCTTCTCTTACAATGAGCAGTTCTTC.

The chain is built from TRBV7-3 and TRBJ2-5; D gene unclear. The CDR3 sequence is 14 residues long. The V and J ends lost 5 bases and 5 bases respectively, with 15 bases between them. The V gene's germline CDR1 is SGHTA and CDR2 FQGTGA. CDR3 sequence: CASSTTSVGETQYF. In nucleotides, the CDR3 is TGTGCCAGCAGCACCACATCAGTCGGGGAGACCCAGTACTTC.

This clonotype was recorded at least ten times. The chain links TRBV6-6 to TRBJ2-7; either TRBD1 or TRBD2 may fit D (5 bases each). Germline-derived CDR1 and CDR2 are MNHNY and SVGAGI (reference sequence). The CDR3 consists of 13 residues. V lost 2 bases to trimming and J lost 0 bases, with 5 bases between them. CDR3 in amino acids: CASSYGTSYEQYF. In nucleotides, the CDR3 is TGTGCCAGCAGTTACGGGACCTCCTACGAGCAGTACTTC.

This clonotype appeared many times. The rearrangement links TRBV27 to TRBJ2-7; possibly TRBD2 for D (5 bases). Germline CDR1 is MNHEY and CDR2 is SMNVEV (reference sequence). The CDR3 covers 12 residues. V was shortened by 4 bases and J by 9 bases, with 13 bases between the two germline ends. The CDR3 region is CASSSTGVGQYF. CDR3 sequence (DNA): TGTGCCAGCAGTTCTACCGGGGTTGGGCAGTACTTC.

This chain uses TRBV10-3 with TRBJ1-3, with D hard to call. Germline V gives CDR1 ENHRY, CDR2 SYGVKD. The CDR3 has 11 amino acids. Trimming shortened V by 5 bases and J by 4 bases, and 3 bases separated the two germline ends. Here the CDR3 reads CAISSGNTIYF. CDR3 in DNA: TGTGCCATCAGTTCGGGAAACACCATATATTTT.

This clonotype was seen ten or more times. This chain joins TRBV7-9 and TRBJ1-2; TRBD1 might be the D (6 bases). The CDR3 extends over 14 amino acids. V was pared by 3 bases and J by 6 bases, with 14 bases between. Germline values: CDR1 SEHNR, CDR2 FQNEAQ (reference sequence). CDR3 sequence: CASSFAGGQNGYTF. In nucleotides, the CDR3 is TGTGCCAGCAGCTTCGCCGGGGGGCAGAATGGCTACACCTTC.

The chain uses TRBV5-1 and TRBJ1-4; D unresolved. V lost 2 bases and J lost 5, with 10 bases in between. CDR1 is SGHRS and CDR2 is YFSETQ in the germline V gene. The CDR3 totals 14 residues. The CDR3 is CASSFNGQNEKLFF. The CDR3 bases are TGCGCCAGCAGCTTCAACGGCCAAAATGAAAAACTGTTTTTT.

This clonotype was seen at least ten times. The chain employs TRBV29-1 and TRBJ2-1; the match to TRBD1 covers 10 bases. Germline CDR1 and CDR2: SQVTM and ANQGSEA. CDR3 length equals 13 residues. V shed 3 bases and J 6 bases; nucleotides not matched to a gene: 2. CDR3 DNA: TGCAGCGTTGAGAGGGACAGGGGCAATGAGCAGTTCTTC. Its protein product is CSVERDRGNEQFF.

The chain carries TRBV15 and TRBJ1-3; D call uncertain. V lost 0 bases to trimming and J lost 0 bases, with 6 bases between them. The germline gives CDR1 LNHNV, CDR2 YYDKDF (reference sequence). This CDR3 is 15 amino acids long. The CDR3 spells CATSREPISGNTIYF. The CDR3 DNA reads as TGTGCCACCAGCAGAGAGCCGATCTCTGGAAACACCATATATTTT.

This clonotype was counted many times. The rearrangement uses TRBV24-1 and TRBJ2-1; 9 bases align to TRBD1. The CDR3 spans 14 residues. Germline V gene lookup returns CDR1 KGHDR and CDR2 SFDVKD. After removal of 9 bases from V and 7 bases from J, the junction contained 9 bases not matched to a gene. CDR3 residues: CATGGTGSVNEQFF. In DNA form, the CDR3 reads TGTGCCACCGGCGGGACAGGGTCAGTGAATGAGCAGTTCTTC.

The rearrangement uses TRBV5-6 and TRBJ2-5; no definite D call. Deletions cut 4 bases from V and 4 bases from J, with 11 bases between. Germline V CDR1 and CDR2: SGHDT, YYEEEE. This CDR3 comprises 13 residues. CDR3 in amino acids: CASSHWTLETQYF. The CDR3 coding sequence is TGTGCCAGCAGCCACTGGACGCTAGAGACCCAGTACTTC.

The chain joins TRBV6-5 to TRBJ2-7; TRBD1 aligns across 8 bases. Germline V gives CDR1 MNHEY, CDR2 SVGAGI. J was trimmed by 1 base and V by 6 bases; bases with no gene match: 5. This CDR3 contains 14 residues. The CDR3 coding sequence is TGTGCCAGCAGAGGGACAGGCCGATCCTACGAGCAGTACTTC. Translated, it gives CASRGTGRSYEQYF.

This clonotype was recorded at least ten times. The rearrangement links TRBV29-1 to TRBJ2-5; possible D gene TRBD1, 5 bases. Germline V gene lookup returns CDR1 SQVTM and CDR2 ANQGSEA. The CDR3 runs 11 residues. Trimming removed 6 bases from V and 3 bases from J, with 8 bases in between. The CDR3 nucleotides read TGCAGCGTCCTCAGGGAAGAGACCCAGTACTTC. Amino acid sequence: CSVLREETQYF.